This T cell receptor (beta chain) originates from a study of blood T cell repertoires in COVID-19. Study-level background: PBMCs, B-cell-depleted T cells, or T cells were the source of the cDNA or gDNA that made up the material.

Followed over time, Seattle patients had been enrolled while infection was active. As processed by the authors: From reference gene primer amplification, estimates of nucleated cell counts were derived. The repertoire was sequenced with immunoSEQ multiplex PCR; TCRdb's copy has only in-frame clones and lacks some. V and J calls and clone size are given by that table; D and trimming were obtained from the DNA. The sample records some 180,000 clones, approximately 90% being singletons. The clonotype comes from a man younger than 35 with COVID-19, enrolled during active disease. Source material: peripheral blood.

The CDR3 nucleotides are TGTGCCTGGAGGATGCGAGACAGACGCTACGAGCAGTACTTC. This codes for CAWRMRDRRYEQYF. J is TRBJ2-7 and V is TRBV30, with D possibly TRBD1 on 5 matching bases. Germline CDR1 reads GTSNPN; CDR2 reads SVGIG (reference sequence). The length of the CDR3 is 14 residues. V lost 3 bases and J lost 3, with 15 bases in between.